The rows below give T cell receptor beta chains drawn from one sample of a study of T cells in Graves' hyperthyroidism and ophthalmopathy. One entry per CDR3 protein results from TCRdb running MiXCR on the multiplex PCR reads. Of hundreds of thousands of distinct CDR3 sequences in the sample, about 20% are singletons; the top ten hold approximately 54%. Sequenced sample: blood. The receptors shown here come from a woman aged 70-85 years with Graves' ophthalmopathy. Each CDR3 is given with its conserved first and last residue. A D gene is named only where the DNA matches it firmly. Rows give clone size only sometimes, using once, few, many, or a class for an expanded clone.

J gene | V gene | clone size | D gene | CDR3 protein | CDR3 DNA
TRBJ2-7 | TRBV5-1 | . | TRBD2 | CASSLTSGRAGGLYEQYF | TGCGCCAGCAGCTTGACTAGCGGGAGGGCCGGGGGCCTATACGAGCAGTACTTC
TRBJ2-2 | TRBV5-6 | . | TRBD2 | CASTLDLAATGELFF | TGTGCCAGCACCCTAGATCTAGCGGCCACCGGGGAGCTGTTTTTT
TRBJ2-3 | TRBV5-1 | many | . | CASSLGDGNTQYF | TGCGCCAGCAGCTTGGGGGACGGAAATACGCAGTATTTT
TRBJ2-7 | TRBV29-1 | . | . | CSVRRSDEQYF | TGCAGCGTGAGGCGGTCCGACGAGCAGTACTTC
TRBJ2-2 | TRBV7-8 | few | . | CASSLGTGFNTGELFF | TGTGCCAGCAGCCTGGGTACAGGGTTTAACACCGGGGAGCTGTTTTTT
TRBJ2-7 | TRBV28 | many | TRBD1 | CASSPPGTGQYEQYF | TGTGCCAGCAGCCCTCCAGGGACAGGGCAATACGAGCAGTACTTC
TRBJ2-7 | TRBV28 | many | TRBD1 | CASSLPRGSSYEQYF | TGTGCCAGCAGTTTACCCAGGGGGAGTTCCTACGAGCAGTACTTC
TRBJ2-1 | TRBV29-1 | many | TRBD1 | CSVYDRGFLNEQFF | TGCAGCGTTTATGACAGGGGGTTTCTTAATGAGCAGTTCTTC
TRBJ2-2 | TRBV15 | . | . | CATSREQPNTGELFF | TGTGCCACCAGCAGAGAACAGCCCAACACCGGGGAGCTGTTTTTT
TRBJ1-1 | TRBV12-3/TRBV12-4 | . | . | CASSFKTHATVNTEAFF | TGTGCCAGCAGCTTCAAAACTCACGCAACTGTGAACACTGAAGCTTTCTTT
TRBJ2-1 | TRBV7-9 | few | . | CASSFGQLLNEQFF | TGTGCCAGCAGCTTCGGGCAGCTACTCAATGAGCAGTTCTTC
TRBJ1-2 | TRBV6-1 | . | . | CASSAGYYGYTF | TGTGCCAGCAGTGCGGGATACTATGGCTACACCTTC
TRBJ1-5 | TRBV5-5 | . | TRBD1 | CASSWGGGRSNQPQHF | TGTGCCAGCAGCTGGGGAGGGGGCCGTAGCAATCAGCCCCAGCATTTT
TRBJ1-1 | TRBV20-1 | . | TRBD1 | CSANTRGGTEAFF | TGCAGTGCTAACACCAGGGGGGGGACTGAAGCTTTCTTT